This T cell receptor (beta chain) was captured by sequencing in a study of post-analysis software for immune sequencing data. About this clonotype itself: The antigen is unknown.

The TCR beta cDNA libraries carried unique molecular identifiers. TCRdb analysed the PCR reads with MiXCR anew, one entry per CDR3 protein. This table holds about half a million distinct CDR3 sequences, around 34% found once. Study outcomes and limitations: TRBV segments more frequent in patients than in controls numbered roughly 5 and included TRBV5-6, TRBV5-1 and TRBV20-1.

The CDR3 extends over 14 amino acids. V was cut by 7 bases and J by 0 bases, with 12 bases left in between. This TCR was sampled from a girl aged 2-17 years with multiple sclerosis. Material: blood. The chain is built from TRBV12-3 or TRBV12-4 and TRBJ1-1; D ambiguous. CDR3 coding DNA: TGTGCCAGCACCGACTTTGGCATGAACACTGAAGCTTTCTTT. This sequence encodes CASTDFGMNTEAFF.